This T cell receptor (beta chain) comes out of a study of blood T cell repertoires in COVID-19. In the study overall: Acute and convalescent COVID-19 samples came from the United States, Italy and Spain.

Germline CDR1 and CDR2: SNHLY and FYNNEI. The V gene end was trimmed by 4 bases and the J gene end by 3 bases; junction bases not matched to a gene: 5. CDR3 length: 15 residues. Recruitment covered 20 to 25 US areas and drew participants whose ages spanned roughly 18 to 100 years. Donors in Cohort 3 who had recovered were those with two negative PCRs, healthcare professional clearance, or resolution of their symptoms. How the authors handled the data: Estimation of nucleated cell counts relied on the amplification of reference gene primers. Only in-frame clones appear in the TCRdb table, and some are missing; sequencing was by immunoSEQ multiplex PCR. For V, J and clone size, that table is used; D and trimming come from the DNA. The data show 450,000 to 500,000 clones, with roughly nine tenths seen just once and more than 7.5% held by the top ten.

The chain links TRBV2 to TRBJ1-5, with 8 bases aligning to TRBD1. The sample was PBMCs or T cells enriched from blood (not recorded which). The source is a woman aged 60 to 75 who had recovered from COVID-19. DNA of the CDR3: TGTGCCAGCAGTGCTAGGACAGGGAACAATCAGCCCCAGCATTTT. It translates to CASSARTGNNQPQHF.